This T cell receptor beta chain was recorded in a study of cytomegalovirus exposure and HLA in healthy donors. The study, taken as a whole, reports: In a later analysis, TCR beta V- and J-gene trimming was associated with a missense DCLRE1C variant.

This clone showed up just a few times. Its target is unknown. This CDR3 spans 13 amino acids. Germline assignment: CDR1 MNHNS and CDR2 SASEGT. V shed 7 bases and J shed 6 bases, with 13 bases lying between them. PCR involved 60 Vbeta and 13 Jbeta primers. Profiling relied on immunoSEQ multiplex PCR, and the TCRdb table lists in-frame clones only, not all of them. The data show roughly 100,000 clones, about 76% seen once. The receptor's source is a man between 35 and 55 years old in good health and CMV-seropositive. Material for sequencing was PBMCs. The chain carries TRBV6-1 and TRBJ2-1; D remains unclear. CDR3 DNA: TGTGCCAGCAATCCTACGGTGAGCAATGAGCAGTTCTTC. Its protein is CASNPTVSNEQFF.